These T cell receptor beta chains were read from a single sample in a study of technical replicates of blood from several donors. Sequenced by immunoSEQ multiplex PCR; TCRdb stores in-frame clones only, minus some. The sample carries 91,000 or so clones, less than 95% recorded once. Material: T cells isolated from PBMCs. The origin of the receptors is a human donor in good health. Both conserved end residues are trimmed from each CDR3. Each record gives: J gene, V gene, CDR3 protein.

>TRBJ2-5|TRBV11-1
ASSLEPRLRETQY
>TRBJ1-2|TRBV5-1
AGFQGDLTYYGYT
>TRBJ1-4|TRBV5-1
ASSLGQGAEKLF
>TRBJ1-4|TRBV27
ASSSGREDEKLF
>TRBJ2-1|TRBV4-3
ASSYTGTEFNEQF
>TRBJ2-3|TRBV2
ASSALGTQY
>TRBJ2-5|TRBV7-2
ASSPISGIETQY
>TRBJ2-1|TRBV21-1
ATSTSGRVKNGNEQF
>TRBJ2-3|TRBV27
ASSFILAGWNGTDTQY
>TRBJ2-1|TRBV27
ASSLLHEQF
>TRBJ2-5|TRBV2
ASSSTGQETQY
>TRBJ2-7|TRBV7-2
ASSFQSGNSYEQY
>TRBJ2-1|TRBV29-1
SVIQGIFRF
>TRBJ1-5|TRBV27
ASSINRASQPQH
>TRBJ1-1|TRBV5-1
ASSFTALNTEAF
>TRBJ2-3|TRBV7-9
ASSLGRAGGDTQY
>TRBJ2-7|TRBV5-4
ASSLEAGRSYEQY
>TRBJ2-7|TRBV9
ASSAGQGREQY
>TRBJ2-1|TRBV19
ASSIAGGIYNEQF
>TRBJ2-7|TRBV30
ACNGQVFSYEQY
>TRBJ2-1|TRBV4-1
ASSQDTGTYNEQF
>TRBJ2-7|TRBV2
ASRPGTASYEQY
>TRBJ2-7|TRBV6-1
ASSRLGGSYEQY
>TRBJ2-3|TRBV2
ASLPERRERTDTQY